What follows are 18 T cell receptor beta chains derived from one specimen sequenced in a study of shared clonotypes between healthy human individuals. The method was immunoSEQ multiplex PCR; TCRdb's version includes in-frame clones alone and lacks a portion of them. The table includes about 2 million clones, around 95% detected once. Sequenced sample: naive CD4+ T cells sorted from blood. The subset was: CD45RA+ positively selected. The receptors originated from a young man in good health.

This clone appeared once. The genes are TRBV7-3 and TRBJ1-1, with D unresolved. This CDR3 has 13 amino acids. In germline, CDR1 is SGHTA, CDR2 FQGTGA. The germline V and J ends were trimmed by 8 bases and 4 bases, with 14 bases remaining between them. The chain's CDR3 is CASGEVWGTEAFF. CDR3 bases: TGTGCCAGCGGCGAAGTATGGGGCACTGAAGCTTTCTTT. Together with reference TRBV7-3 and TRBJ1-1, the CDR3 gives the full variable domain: GAGVSQTPSNKVTEKGKYVELRCDPISGHTALYWYRQSLGQGPEFLIYFQGTGAADDSGLPNDRFFAVRPEGSVSTLKIQRTERGDSAVYLCASGEVWGTEAFFGQGTRLTVV.

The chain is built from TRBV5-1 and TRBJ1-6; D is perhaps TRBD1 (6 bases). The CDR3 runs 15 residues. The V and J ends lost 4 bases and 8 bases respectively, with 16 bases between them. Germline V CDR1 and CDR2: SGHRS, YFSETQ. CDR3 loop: CASSVKINRDSPLHF. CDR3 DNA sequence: TGCGCCAGCAGCGTGAAAATTAACAGGGATTCACCCCTCCACTTT.

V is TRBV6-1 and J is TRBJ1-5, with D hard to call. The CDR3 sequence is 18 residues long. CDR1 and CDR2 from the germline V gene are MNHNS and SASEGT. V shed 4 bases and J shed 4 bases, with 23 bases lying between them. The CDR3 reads CASSAREVGKGLNQPQHF. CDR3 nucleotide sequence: TGTGCCAGCAGTGCTAGGGAGGTGGGGAAAGGACTAAATCAGCCCCAGCATTTT.

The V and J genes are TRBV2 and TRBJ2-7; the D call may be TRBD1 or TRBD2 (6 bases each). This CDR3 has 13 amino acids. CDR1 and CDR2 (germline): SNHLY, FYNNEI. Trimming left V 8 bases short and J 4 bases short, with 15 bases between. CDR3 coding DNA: TGTGCCAGCGCGAGGGGGGTAGGGTACGAGCAGTACTTC. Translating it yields CASARGVGYEQYF.

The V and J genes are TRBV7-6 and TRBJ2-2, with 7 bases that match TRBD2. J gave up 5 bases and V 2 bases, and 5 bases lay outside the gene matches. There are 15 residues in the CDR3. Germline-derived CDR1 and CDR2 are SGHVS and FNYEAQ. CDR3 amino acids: CASSLKRDRTGELFF. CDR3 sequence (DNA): TGTGCCAGCAGCTTAAAGCGGGATAGGACCGGGGAGCTGTTTTTT.

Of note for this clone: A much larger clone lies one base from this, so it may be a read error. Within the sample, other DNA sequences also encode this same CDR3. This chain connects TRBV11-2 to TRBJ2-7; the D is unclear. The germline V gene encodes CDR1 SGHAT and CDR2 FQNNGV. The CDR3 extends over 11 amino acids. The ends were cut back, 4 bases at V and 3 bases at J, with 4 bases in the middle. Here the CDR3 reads CASSSFYEQYF. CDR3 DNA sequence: TGTGCCAGCAGCTCCTTCTACGAGCAGTACTTC.

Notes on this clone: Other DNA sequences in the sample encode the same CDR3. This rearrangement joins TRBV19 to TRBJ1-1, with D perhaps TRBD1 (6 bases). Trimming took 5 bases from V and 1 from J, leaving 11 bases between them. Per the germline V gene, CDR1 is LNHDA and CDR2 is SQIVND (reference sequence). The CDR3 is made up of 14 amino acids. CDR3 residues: CASSPQGGNTEAFF. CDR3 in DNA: TGTGCCAGTAGTCCCCAAGGGGGGAACACTGAAGCTTTCTTT.

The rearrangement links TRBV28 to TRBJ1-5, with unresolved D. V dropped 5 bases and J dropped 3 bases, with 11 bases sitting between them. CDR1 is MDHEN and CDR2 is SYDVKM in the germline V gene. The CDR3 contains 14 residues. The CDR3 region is CASSLLRDNQPQHF. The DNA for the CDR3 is TGTGCCAGCAGTCTCCTAAGGGACAATCAGCCCCAGCATTTT.

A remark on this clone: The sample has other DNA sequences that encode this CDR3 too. CDR3 nucleotides: TGTGCCAGCAGTGATAACGCAGATACGCAGTATTTT. Amino acid sequence: CASSDNADTQYF. This chain connects TRBV2 to TRBJ2-3; D ambiguous. Germline V gene sequence: CDR1 SNHLY, CDR2 FYNNEI. V lost 3 bases and J 4 bases, leaving 5 bases between the germline ends. The CDR3 extends over 12 amino acids.

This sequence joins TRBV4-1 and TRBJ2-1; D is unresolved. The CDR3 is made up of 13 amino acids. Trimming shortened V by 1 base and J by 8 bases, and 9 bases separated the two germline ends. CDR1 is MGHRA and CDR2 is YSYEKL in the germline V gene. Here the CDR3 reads CASSQGLGYEQFF. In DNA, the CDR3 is TGCGCCAGCAGCCAAGGCTTAGGCTATGAGCAGTTCTTC.

CDR3 sequence reads: CAWSQTTGGQVDEAFF. The CDR3 DNA sequence: TGTGCCTGGAGTCAGACGACAGGGGGGCAAGTGGATGAAGCTTTCTTT. V gene TRBV30 combines with J gene TRBJ1-1; TRBD1 matches at 9 bases. This CDR3 spans 16 amino acids. V dropped 2 bases and J dropped 7; count of bases not matched to a gene: 14. The germline V gene has CDR1 GTSNPN and CDR2 SVGIG (reference sequence).

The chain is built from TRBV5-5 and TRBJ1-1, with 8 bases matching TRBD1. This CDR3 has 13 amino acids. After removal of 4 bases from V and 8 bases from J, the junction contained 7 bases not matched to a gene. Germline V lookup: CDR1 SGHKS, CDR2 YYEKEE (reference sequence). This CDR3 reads CASSPRTGWEAFF. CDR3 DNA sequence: TGTGCCAGCAGCCCTAGGACAGGGTGGGAAGCTTTCTTT.

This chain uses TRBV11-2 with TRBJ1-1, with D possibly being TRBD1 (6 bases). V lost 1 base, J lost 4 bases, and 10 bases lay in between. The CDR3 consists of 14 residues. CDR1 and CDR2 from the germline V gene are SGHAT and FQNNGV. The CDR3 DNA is TGTGCCAGCAGCTTAGTAAAGGGGGGCACTGAAGCTTTCTTT. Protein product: CASSLVKGGTEAFF.

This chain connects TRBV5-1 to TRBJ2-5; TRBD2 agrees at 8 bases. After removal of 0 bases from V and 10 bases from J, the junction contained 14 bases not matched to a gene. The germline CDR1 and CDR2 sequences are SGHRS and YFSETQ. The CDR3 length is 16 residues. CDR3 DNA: TGCGCCAGCAGCTTGGAAGTTAGCGGGGCAAGTCAGATCCAGTACTTC. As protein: CASSLEVSGASQIQYF.

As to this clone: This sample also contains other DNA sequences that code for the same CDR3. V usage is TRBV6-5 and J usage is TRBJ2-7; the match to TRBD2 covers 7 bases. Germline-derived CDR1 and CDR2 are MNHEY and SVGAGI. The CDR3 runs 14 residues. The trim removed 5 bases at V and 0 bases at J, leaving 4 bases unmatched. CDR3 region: CASSQRGPSYEQYF. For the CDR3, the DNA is TGTGCCAGCAGTCAGCGGGGTCCCTCCTACGAGCAGTACTTC.

For the CDR3, the DNA is TGTGCCAGTAGATTACAGGGCTCTGGGGCCAACGTCCTGACTTTC. It codes for CASRLQGSGANVLTF. V is TRBV19 and J is TRBJ2-6; possible D gene TRBD1, 6 bases. Trimming took off 6 bases at V and 0 bases at J, with 9 bases between the two ends. Germline loops: CDR1 LNHDA, CDR2 SQIVND (reference sequence). This CDR3 is built from 15 residues.

The CDR3 DNA sequence: TGTGCCAGCAGTTCCCCTGGACAGGGGAGGGGGGAGCTGTTTTTT. Translation: CASSSPGQGRGELFF. The chain employs TRBV6-6 and TRBJ2-2; 9 nucleotides agree with TRBD1. The CDR3 contains 15 residues. Germline CDR1 reads MNHNY; CDR2 reads SVGAGI (reference sequence). Unmatched junction bases numbered 8, after V lost 4 bases and J lost 8 bases.

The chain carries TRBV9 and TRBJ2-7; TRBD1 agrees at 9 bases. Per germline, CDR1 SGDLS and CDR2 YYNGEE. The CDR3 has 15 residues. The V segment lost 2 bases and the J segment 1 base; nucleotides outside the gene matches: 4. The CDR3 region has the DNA TGTGCCAGCAGCGTGGGGGGACAGGGATCCTACGAGCAGTACTTC. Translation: CASSVGGQGSYEQYF.